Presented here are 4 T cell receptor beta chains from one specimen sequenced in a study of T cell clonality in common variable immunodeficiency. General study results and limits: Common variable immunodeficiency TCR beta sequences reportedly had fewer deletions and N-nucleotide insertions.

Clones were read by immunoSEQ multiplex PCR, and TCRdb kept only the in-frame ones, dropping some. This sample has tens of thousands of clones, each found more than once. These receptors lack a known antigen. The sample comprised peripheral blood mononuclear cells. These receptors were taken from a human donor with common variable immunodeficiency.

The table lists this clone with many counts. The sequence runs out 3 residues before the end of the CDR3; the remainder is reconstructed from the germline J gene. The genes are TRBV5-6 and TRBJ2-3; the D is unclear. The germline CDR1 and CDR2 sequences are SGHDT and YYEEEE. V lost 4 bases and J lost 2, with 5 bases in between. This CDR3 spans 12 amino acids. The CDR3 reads CASSPDTDTQYF. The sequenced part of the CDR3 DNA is TGTGCCAGCAGCCCAGACACAGATACG.

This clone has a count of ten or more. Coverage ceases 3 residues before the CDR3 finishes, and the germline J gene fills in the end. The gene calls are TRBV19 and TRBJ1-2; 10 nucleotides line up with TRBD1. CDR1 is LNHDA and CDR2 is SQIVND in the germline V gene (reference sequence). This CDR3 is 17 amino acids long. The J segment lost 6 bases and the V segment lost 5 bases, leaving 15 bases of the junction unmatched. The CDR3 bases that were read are TGTGCCAGTAGTCTCGGGACAGGGGCCGCGGAGAGACATGGC. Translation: CASSLGTGAAERHG. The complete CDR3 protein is CASSLGTGAAERHGYTF. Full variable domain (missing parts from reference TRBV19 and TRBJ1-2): DGGITQSPKYLFRKEGQNVTLSCEQNLNHDAMYWYRQDPGQGLRLIYYSQIVNDFQKGDIAEGYSVSREKKESFPLTVTSAQKNPTAFYLCASSLGTGAAERHGYTFGSGTRLTVV.

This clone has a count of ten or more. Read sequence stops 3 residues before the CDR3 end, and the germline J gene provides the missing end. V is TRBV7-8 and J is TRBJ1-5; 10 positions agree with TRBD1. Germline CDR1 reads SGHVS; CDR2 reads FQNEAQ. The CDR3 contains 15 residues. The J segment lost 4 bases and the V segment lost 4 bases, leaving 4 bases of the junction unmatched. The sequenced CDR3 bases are TGTGCCAGCAGCTCGACGGGACAGGGGAATCAGCCC. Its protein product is CASSSTGQGNQP. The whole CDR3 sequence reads CASSSTGQGNQPQHF. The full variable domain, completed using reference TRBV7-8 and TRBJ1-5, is GAGVSQSPRYKVAKRGQDVALRCDPISGHVSLFWYQQALGQGPEFLTYFQNEAQLDKSGLPSDRFFAERPEGSVSTLKIQRTQQEDSAVYLCASSSTGQGNQPQHFGDGTRLSIL.

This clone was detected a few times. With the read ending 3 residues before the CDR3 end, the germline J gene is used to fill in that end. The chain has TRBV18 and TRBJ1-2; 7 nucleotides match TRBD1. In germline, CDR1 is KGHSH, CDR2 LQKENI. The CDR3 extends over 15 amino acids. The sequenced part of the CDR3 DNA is TGTGCCAGCTCACCGGGACAGCCCCCCGACGTAAGC. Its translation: CASSPGQPPDVS. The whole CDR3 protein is CASSPGQPPDVSYTF.